The rows below give T cell receptor beta chains drawn from one sample of a study of T cell responses to AZD1222 COVID-19 vaccine. The protocol was immunoSEQ multiplex PCR, while the TCRdb copy is restricted to in-frame clones and leaves out a portion. This sample has over 110,000 clones, with less than 95% found just once. The input for sequencing was peripheral blood, taken on day 0 of AZD1222 vaccination. These receptors came from an adult in good health. CDR3s include the opening cysteine and the closing phenylalanine or tryptophan. The D gene is left open where the match is weak. Expanded clones get a size class; other rows say once, few or many, or leave the size out.

d_gene: .; abundance: .; j_gene: TRBJ2-2; v_gene: TRBV5-1; CDR3aa: CASSKIHVRGELFF; CDR3nt: TGCGCCAGCAGCAAGATCCACGTTCGAGGGGAGCTGTTTTTT
d_gene: TRBD1; abundance: .; j_gene: TRBJ1-4; v_gene: TRBV3-1/TRBV3-2; CDR3aa: CASSQDWTGGNEKLFF; CDR3nt: TGTGCCAGCAGCCAAGACTGGACAGGGGGAAATGAAAAACTGTTTTTT
d_gene: .; abundance: once; j_gene: TRBJ1-6; v_gene: TRBV7-2; CDR3aa: CASSLVSNSPLHF; CDR3nt: TGTGCCAGCAGCTTGGTTTCGAACTCACCCCTCCACTTT
d_gene: .; abundance: few; j_gene: TRBJ1-1; v_gene: TRBV10-3; CDR3aa: CAIRFDSRFAEAFF; CDR3nt: TGTGCCATCAGATTCGACAGTCGGTTTGCGGAAGCTTTCTTT
d_gene: TRBD2; abundance: .; j_gene: TRBJ2-7; v_gene: TRBV10-3; CDR3aa: CAIKGGLAGEGAREQYF; CDR3nt: TGTGCCATCAAAGGGGGACTAGCGGGAGAAGGGGCGAGGGAGCAGTACTTC
d_gene: TRBD2; abundance: .; j_gene: TRBJ2-5; v_gene: TRBV2; CDR3aa: CASSRTSGQETQYF; CDR3nt: TGTGCCAGCAGCCGGACTAGCGGCCAAGAGACCCAGTACTTC
d_gene: .; abundance: once; j_gene: TRBJ1-6; v_gene: TRBV28; CDR3aa: CASSPRRNSPLHF; CDR3nt: TGTGCCAGCAGCCCGCGACGGAATTCACCCCTCCACTTT
d_gene: TRBD1; abundance: .; j_gene: TRBJ1-5; v_gene: TRBV27; CDR3aa: CASSFGQDNQPQHF; CDR3nt: TGTGCCAGCAGTTTCGGACAGGACAATCAGCCCCAGCATTTT
d_gene: TRBD1; abundance: once; j_gene: TRBJ1-1; v_gene: TRBV7-9; CDR3aa: CASSLGQGEAFF; CDR3nt: TGTGCCAGCAGCTTAGGACAGGGGGAAGCTTTCTTT
d_gene: TRBD1; abundance: .; j_gene: TRBJ1-2; v_gene: TRBV5-4; CDR3aa: CASSADRTLGGYTF; CDR3nt: TGTGCCAGCAGCGCGGACAGGACGTTAGGAGGCTACACCTTC
d_gene: .; abundance: .; j_gene: TRBJ2-3; v_gene: TRBV6-5; CDR3aa: CASSYWADTDTQYF; CDR3nt: TGTGCCAGCAGTTACTGGGCGGACACAGATACGCAGTATTTT
d_gene: .; abundance: .; j_gene: TRBJ2-2; v_gene: TRBV27; CDR3aa: CASAQDTYTGELFF; CDR3nt: TGTGCCAGCGCCCAAGACACGTACACCGGGGAGCTGTTTTTT
d_gene: .; abundance: .; j_gene: TRBJ2-7; v_gene: TRBV6-5; CDR3aa: CASTLNRADHEQYF; CDR3nt: TGTGCCAGCACCCTGAACCGGGCCGATCACGAGCAGTACTTC
d_gene: .; abundance: few; j_gene: TRBJ1-1; v_gene: TRBV10-3; CDR3aa: CAISGGKGTEAFF; CDR3nt: TGTGCCATCAGTGGCGGGAAGGGCACTGAAGCTTTCTTT
d_gene: .; abundance: .; j_gene: TRBJ1-1; v_gene: TRBV7-9; CDR3aa: CASSKTGTWGTEAFF; CDR3nt: TGTGCCAGCAGCAAGACCGGGACGTGGGGCACTGAAGCTTTCTTT
d_gene: .; abundance: .; j_gene: TRBJ2-5; v_gene: TRBV28; CDR3aa: CASSGSQGFVRRTQYF; CDR3nt: TGTGCCAGCAGTGGTTCACAGGGTTTTGTTAGGAGAACCCAGTACTTC
d_gene: .; abundance: .; j_gene: TRBJ2-5; v_gene: TRBV4-2; CDR3aa: CASSQEEGRETQYF; CDR3nt: TGTGCCAGCAGCCAAGAAGAGGGGAGGGAGACCCAGTACTTC
d_gene: .; abundance: .; j_gene: TRBJ2-7; v_gene: TRBV11-2; CDR3aa: CASSLEPGSSYEQYF; CDR3nt: TGTGCCAGCAGCTTAGAGCCCGGATCCTCCTACGAGCAGTACTTC
d_gene: .; abundance: .; j_gene: TRBJ2-7; v_gene: TRBV9; CDR3aa: CASSVASGNRVYEQYF; CDR3nt: TGTGCCAGCAGCGTAGCATCGGGGAACAGGGTATACGAGCAGTACTTC
d_gene: .; abundance: .; j_gene: TRBJ1-2; v_gene: TRBV6-5; CDR3aa: CASTYGALGGYTF; CDR3nt: TGTGCCAGCACCTACGGGGCGTTGGGAGGCTACACCTTC
d_gene: TRBD1; abundance: .; j_gene: TRBJ2-4; v_gene: TRBV2; CDR3aa: CASRNQGAALQYF; CDR3nt: TGTGCCAGCAGAAATCAGGGGGCCGCCCTTCAGTACTTC
d_gene: .; abundance: .; j_gene: TRBJ2-5; v_gene: TRBV14; CDR3aa: CASSQYRQGTQYF; CDR3nt: TGTGCCAGCAGCCAATACCGGCAGGGGACCCAGTACTTC
d_gene: .; abundance: once; j_gene: TRBJ1-1; v_gene: TRBV11-3; CDR3aa: CASREGKRAEAFF; CDR3nt: TGTGCCAGCAGAGAGGGCAAGAGAGCTGAAGCTTTCTTT
d_gene: .; abundance: few; j_gene: TRBJ2-3; v_gene: TRBV11-2; CDR3aa: CASSLAADTQYF; CDR3nt: TGTGCCAGCAGCTTAGCGGCAGATACGCAGTATTTT
d_gene: TRBD1; abundance: .; j_gene: TRBJ1-5; v_gene: TRBV6-2/TRBV6-3; CDR3aa: CASSYSGQRRGNQPQHF; CDR3nt: TGTGCCAGCAGTTACTCGGGACAGCGGAGGGGCAATCAGCCCCAGCATTTT
d_gene: .; abundance: .; j_gene: TRBJ1-5; v_gene: TRBV18; CDR3aa: CASSPEITDYSNQPQHF; CDR3nt: TGTGCCAGCTCACCAGAAATCACAGACTATAGCAATCAGCCCCAGCATTTT
d_gene: TRBD2; abundance: .; j_gene: TRBJ2-1; v_gene: TRBV9; CDR3aa: CASTSGGLWDEQFF; CDR3nt: TGTGCCAGCACTAGCGGGGGACTCTGGGATGAGCAGTTCTTC
d_gene: .; abundance: .; j_gene: TRBJ2-1; v_gene: TRBV10-2; CDR3aa: CASTTGAYNEQFF; CDR3nt: TGCGCCAGCACAACGGGGGCCTACAATGAGCAGTTCTTC
d_gene: .; abundance: .; j_gene: TRBJ2-3; v_gene: TRBV5-3; CDR3aa: CARSQRKRITDTQYF; CDR3nt: TGTGCCAGAAGCCAACGAAAGCGGATCACAGATACGCAGTATTTT
d_gene: .; abundance: .; j_gene: TRBJ1-2; v_gene: TRBV10-3; CDR3aa: CATEDPGRSYTF; CDR3nt: TGTGCCACGGAGGACCCAGGGAGGAGCTACACCTTC
d_gene: TRBD2; abundance: .; j_gene: TRBJ2-2; v_gene: TRBV4-1; CDR3aa: CASRWAGANTGELFF; CDR3nt: TGCGCCAGCCGTTGGGCGGGAGCGAACACCGGGGAGCTGTTTTTT
d_gene: TRBD1; abundance: .; j_gene: TRBJ2-7; v_gene: TRBV28; CDR3aa: CASRRTGSSYEQYF; CDR3nt: TGTGCCAGCAGAAGGACAGGGAGCTCCTACGAGCAGTACTTC
d_gene: .; abundance: .; j_gene: TRBJ2-5; v_gene: TRBV6-5; CDR3aa: CASRGTDQETQYF; CDR3nt: TGTGCCAGCAGGGGGACGGACCAAGAGACCCAGTACTTC
d_gene: TRBD1; abundance: .; j_gene: TRBJ2-7; v_gene: TRBV5-8; CDR3aa: CASSLEVKGQGGHEQYF; CDR3nt: TGTGCCAGCAGCTTGGAAGTAAAGGGACAGGGGGGACACGAGCAGTACTTC
d_gene: TRBD1; abundance: .; j_gene: TRBJ1-6; v_gene: TRBV3-1/TRBV3-2; CDR3aa: CASSPRDSYLHYNSPLHF; CDR3nt: TGTGCCAGCAGCCCCCGGGACAGTTATCTTCACTATAATTCACCCCTCCACTTT
d_gene: TRBD1; abundance: .; j_gene: TRBJ1-1; v_gene: TRBV30; CDR3aa: CAWSQPTGGLSEAFF; CDR3nt: TGTGCCTGGAGTCAACCGACAGGGGGGCTTTCTGAAGCTTTCTTT
d_gene: .; abundance: once; j_gene: TRBJ1-1; v_gene: TRBV11-2; CDR3aa: CASSLYGWRVEAFF; CDR3nt: TGTGCCAGCAGCTTATACGGCTGGAGGGTTGAAGCTTTCTTT
d_gene: TRBD2; abundance: .; j_gene: TRBJ2-1; v_gene: TRBV4-1; CDR3aa: CASSPKAGGPGDNEQFF; CDR3nt: TGCGCCAGCAGCCCGAAAGCGGGAGGGCCTGGGGACAATGAGCAGTTCTTC
d_gene: TRBD2; abundance: .; j_gene: TRBJ2-7; v_gene: TRBV5-1; CDR3aa: CASGSGTSGAAYEQYF; CDR3nt: TGCGCCAGCGGATCCGGGACTAGCGGGGCGGCCTACGAGCAGTACTTC
d_gene: .; abundance: .; j_gene: TRBJ1-3; v_gene: TRBV2; CDR3aa: CASRILANTIYF; CDR3nt: TGTGCCAGCAGAATCCTTGCGAACACCATATATTTT
d_gene: .; abundance: .; j_gene: TRBJ1-2; v_gene: TRBV10-1; CDR3aa: CASSDSLSPDGFYGYTF; CDR3nt: TGCGCCAGCAGTGATTCACTGTCCCCGGACGGATTCTATGGCTACACCTTC
d_gene: .; abundance: .; j_gene: TRBJ1-2; v_gene: TRBV4-1; CDR3aa: CASSQETENGYTF; CDR3nt: TGCGCCAGCAGCCAAGAGACGGAAAATGGCTACACCTTC
d_gene: .; abundance: .; j_gene: TRBJ2-1; v_gene: TRBV5-6; CDR3aa: CASSHPRAPEDSGDEQFF; CDR3nt: TGTGCCAGCAGCCACCCCCGGGCCCCAGAGGATTCCGGGGATGAGCAGTTCTTC
d_gene: TRBD2; abundance: .; j_gene: TRBJ2-1; v_gene: TRBV27; CDR3aa: CASTHGTSGYNEQFF; CDR3nt: TGTGCCAGCACCCACGGGACTAGCGGTTACAATGAGCAGTTCTTC
d_gene: TRBD1; abundance: .; j_gene: TRBJ2-7; v_gene: TRBV6-5; CDR3aa: CASSSPQGKEQYF; CDR3nt: TGTGCCAGCAGTTCCCCACAGGGGAAAGAGCAGTACTTC
d_gene: TRBD2; abundance: .; j_gene: TRBJ2-2; v_gene: TRBV3-1/TRBV3-2; CDR3aa: CASSRQVEERGVTGELFF; CDR3nt: TGTGCCAGCAGCCGACAGGTCGAGGAGCGGGGGGTTACCGGGGAGCTGTTTTTT
d_gene: .; abundance: .; j_gene: TRBJ2-7; v_gene: TRBV27; CDR3aa: CASSPEGRVFSEQYF; CDR3nt: TGTGCCAGCAGTCCCGAAGGAAGGGTGTTCTCCGAGCAGTACTTC
d_gene: .; abundance: .; j_gene: TRBJ1-2; v_gene: TRBV7-2; CDR3aa: CASRTYRAAGYTF; CDR3nt: TGTGCCAGCAGAACCTACAGGGCAGCTGGCTACACCTTC
d_gene: .; abundance: .; j_gene: TRBJ2-7; v_gene: TRBV5-6; CDR3aa: CASSFMTDSYEQYF; CDR3nt: TGTGCCAGCAGCTTCATGACGGACTCCTACGAGCAGTACTTC
d_gene: .; abundance: .; j_gene: TRBJ1-2; v_gene: TRBV5-6; CDR3aa: CASSSMTVSVYDGYTF; CDR3nt: TGTGCCAGCAGCTCCATGACAGTCTCGGTCTATGATGGCTACACCTTC
d_gene: TRBD1; abundance: .; j_gene: TRBJ1-2; v_gene: TRBV5-5; CDR3aa: CASSLFRTGGDGYTF; CDR3nt: TGTGCCAGCAGCTTGTTCCGGACAGGGGGCGATGGCTACACCTTC
d_gene: .; abundance: .; j_gene: TRBJ2-3; v_gene: TRBV6-1; CDR3aa: CASSERGGTQYF; CDR3nt: TGTGCCAGCAGTGAACGAGGAGGTACGCAGTATTTT
d_gene: TRBD1; abundance: once; j_gene: TRBJ1-2; v_gene: TRBV5-5; CDR3aa: CASSAPQGGGYTF; CDR3nt: TGTGCCAGCAGCGCTCCCCAGGGGGGTGGCTACACCTTC
d_gene: .; abundance: .; j_gene: TRBJ1-1; v_gene: TRBV24-1; CDR3aa: CATSDGVQAFF; CDR3nt: TGTGCCACCAGTGATGGGGTTCAAGCTTTCTTT
d_gene: .; abundance: .; j_gene: TRBJ1-3; v_gene: TRBV5-4; CDR3aa: CASSVREDSGNTIYF; CDR3nt: TGTGCCAGCTCTGTCAGGGAGGACTCTGGAAACACCATATATTTT
d_gene: .; abundance: .; j_gene: TRBJ2-5; v_gene: TRBV7-9; CDR3aa: CASSPVGRETQYF; CDR3nt: TGTGCCAGCAGCCCCGTGGGGCGAGAGACCCAGTACTTC
d_gene: .; abundance: .; j_gene: TRBJ1-3; v_gene: TRBV7-8; CDR3aa: CASSLMGATGNTIYF; CDR3nt: TGTGCCAGCAGCTTAATGGGGGCTACTGGAAACACCATATATTTT
d_gene: .; abundance: .; j_gene: TRBJ1-1; v_gene: TRBV10-3; CDR3aa: CAISGGGDMYGAEAFF; CDR3nt: TGTGCCATCAGTGGAGGGGGTGACATGTACGGAGCTGAAGCTTTCTTT
d_gene: TRBD1; abundance: .; j_gene: TRBJ1-1; v_gene: TRBV11-2; CDR3aa: CASRPVTGGTEAFF; CDR3nt: TGTGCCAGCAGACCAGTGACAGGGGGCACTGAAGCTTTCTTT
d_gene: .; abundance: .; j_gene: TRBJ1-5; v_gene: TRBV28; CDR3aa: CASTAIGGENQPQHF; CDR3nt: TGTGCCAGCACCGCTATCGGGGGGGAAAATCAGCCCCAGCATTTT